Each of the 30 T cell receptor beta chains below was sequenced from the same sample in a study of technical replicates of blood from several donors. Profiling relied on immunoSEQ multiplex PCR, and the TCRdb table lists in-frame clones only, not all of them. The profile shows some 85,000 clones, just under 95% of them singletons. The sample taken for sequencing was T cells isolated from PBMCs. These receptors were obtained from a human donor in good health.

The V and J genes are TRBV18 and TRBJ2-7; 8 bases line up with TRBD1. Trimming at V came to 4 bases and at J to 7 bases, leaving 9 bases not matched to a gene. CDR1 is KGHSH and CDR2 is LQKENI in the germline V gene. The CDR3 runs to 14 residues. The CDR3 coding sequence is TGTGCCAGCTCACAAGACTCTACAGGGGGAGAGCAGTACTTC. This gives the protein CASSQDSTGGEQYF.

The J gene is TRBJ2-7, the V gene TRBV6-5, with D perhaps matching TRBD1 (6 bases). Per the germline V gene, CDR1 is MNHEY and CDR2 is SVGAGI. The V end was cut by 2 bases, the J end by 7 bases, with 9 bases between. This CDR3 is 12 amino acids long. In nucleotides, the CDR3 is TGTGCCAGCAGTTACACAGGGAGAGAGCAGTACTTC. Amino acid sequence: CASSYTGREQYF.

The rearrangement joins TRBV28 to TRBJ2-1, with 8 bases aligning to TRBD2. The V segment lost 8 bases and the J segment 8 bases; nucleotides outside the gene matches: 11. The CDR3 totals 14 residues. The germline gives CDR1 MDHEN, CDR2 SYDVKM. The CDR3 DNA reads TGTGCCAGCGGGACCGAGCGGGAGATCTATGAGCAGTTCTTC. Protein: CASGTEREIYEQFF. The full variable domain, rest sourced from reference TRBV28 and TRBJ2-1, is DVKVTQSSRYLVKRTGEKVFLECVQDMDHENMFWYRQDPGLGLRLIYFSYDVKMKEKGDIPEGYSVSREKKERFSLILESASTNQTSMYLCASGTEREIYEQFFGPGTRLTVL.

The chain couples TRBV9 to TRBJ2-2, with TRBD1 matching 8 bases. Germline values: CDR1 SGDLS, CDR2 YYNGEE. This CDR3 region has 14 residues. V was clipped by 4 bases and J by 5 bases; unmatched bases: 4. The CDR3 bases are TGTGCCAGCAGCCCACGGACAGGGACCGGGGAGCTGTTTTTT. It is translated as CASSPRTGTGELFF.

A single count supports this clone. The chain carries TRBV5-1 and TRBJ1-2; the D gene is possibly TRBD1 (5 bases). Germline values: CDR1 SGHRS, CDR2 YFSETQ. CDR3 length: 13 amino acids. The ends were cut back, 4 bases at V and 4 bases at J, with 11 bases in the middle. The CDR3 region has the DNA TGCGCCAGCAGCCCGACAGACCTCTATGGCTACACCTTC. It is translated as CASSPTDLYGYTF.

In nucleotides, the CDR3 is TGTGCCAGCAGCTACCACCATGGGACAGGGGAATACGAGCAGTACTTC. Amino acids: CASSYHHGTGEYEQYF. The rearrangement uses TRBV5-4 and TRBJ2-7; 10 bases match TRBD1. The V segment lost 3 bases and the J segment 4 bases; nucleotides outside the gene matches: 10. The length of the CDR3 is 16 residues. The germline V gene encodes CDR1 SGHNT and CDR2 YYREEE (reference sequence).

The genes are TRBV4-1 and TRBJ2-7, with TRBD2 matching 8 bases. This CDR3 has 15 amino acids. Germline V CDR1 and CDR2: MGHRA, YSYEKL. V dropped 0 bases and J dropped 3; count of bases not matched to a gene: 4. CDR3: CASSQEGLGGYEQYF. For the CDR3, the DNA is TGCGCCAGCAGCCAAGAGGGACTAGGTGGCTACGAGCAGTACTTC.

V usage is TRBV10-3 and J usage is TRBJ1-5; 8 nucleotides align to TRBD1. Germline CDR1 and CDR2: ENHRY and SYGVKD. The V segment lost 4 bases and the J segment 2 bases; nucleotides outside the gene matches: 4. This CDR3 region has 15 residues. CDR3 coding DNA: TGTGCCATCAGTGGACAGGGGAATGGCAATCAGCCCCAGCATTTT. Its protein is CAISGQGNGNQPQHF.

The chain uses TRBV25-1 and TRBJ2-1; TRBD2 matches 8 bases. Germline assignment: CDR1 MGHDK and CDR2 SYGVNS. The CDR3 spans 15 residues. Trimming took 2 bases from V and 7 from J; bases not matched to a gene: 7. DNA for the CDR3: TGTGCCAGCAGTGAAGTCGCTAGCGGGTATAATGAGCAGTTCTTC. Translation gives CASSEVASGYNEQFF.

The gene calls are TRBV5-1 and TRBJ2-7; a possible D gene is TRBD2 (6 bases). V gave up 3 bases and J gave up 4 bases, with 14 bases separating them. Germline loops: CDR1 SGHRS, CDR2 YFSETQ. The CDR3 is 14 amino acids. The CDR3, as DNA: TGCGCCAGCAGCTCGGGAGATAATTTATACGAGCAGTACTTC. Its protein product is CASSSGDNLYEQYF.

The chain employs TRBV9 and TRBJ2-7; 7 bases match TRBD1. V gave up 7 bases and J gave up 3 bases; unmatched junction bases: 16. The CDR3 totals 16 residues. CDR1 SGDLS and CDR2 YYNGEE come from the germline V gene. As DNA, the CDR3 is TGTGCCAGCGGGGTATCGGACAGGACATACTACTACGAGCAGTACTTC. Translating gives CASGVSDRTYYYEQYF.

This clone was picked up a small number of times. This chain joins TRBV19 and TRBJ2-1; possible D gene TRBD1, 5 bases. CDR1 LNHDA and CDR2 SQIVND come from the germline V gene (reference sequence). The CDR3 has 15 residues. V was cut by 5 bases and J by 10 bases, with 21 bases left in between. CDR3: CASSPGTGTSREQFF. The CDR3 bases are TGTGCCAGTAGTCCTGGAACAGGAACCTCTCGGGAGCAGTTCTTC.

The V call is TRBV11-3, the J call TRBJ2-6, with 7 positions matching TRBD1. The CDR3 runs to 16 residues. Germline CDR1 is SGHNT and CDR2 is YENEEA. V was clipped by 5 bases and J by 4 bases; unmatched bases: 8. The CDR3 loop reads CASSGFRGPGANVLTF. CDR3 DNA: TGTGCCAGCAGCGGATTTAGGGGGCCAGGGGCCAACGTCCTGACTTTC.

The gene calls are TRBV2 and TRBJ2-1; the match to TRBD2 covers 10 bases. The CDR3 sequence is 16 residues long. Germline CDR1 and CDR2: SNHLY and FYNNEI. The V segment lost 3 bases and the J segment 2 bases; nucleotides outside the gene matches: 4. Written as DNA, the CDR3 is TGTGCCAGCAGTGACCTAGCGGGAGTAACCTACAATGAGCAGTTCTTC. It encodes CASSDLAGVTYNEQFF.

This clone was picked up one time. The gene calls are TRBV28 and TRBJ1-3; 7 positions agree with TRBD1. V shed 5 bases, J shed 4 bases, and the junction held 11 bases outside the gene matches. Germline CDR1 MDHEN, CDR2 SYDVKM. The CDR3 is 16 amino acids. DNA for the CDR3: TGTGCCAGCAGTCGCCCAGACAGGGTAGAAGGAAACACCATATATTTT. Translating gives CASSRPDRVEGNTIYF.

This chain joins TRBV5-4 and TRBJ1-5, with D possibly matching TRBD1 (5 bases). CDR3 length: 14 residues. Between the trimmed V and J ends, which lost 4 bases and 7 bases, there was a span of 15 bases. Germline lookup yields CDR1 SGHNT and CDR2 YYREEE (reference sequence). The CDR3 loop reads CASSAGGGGQPQHF. The DNA of the CDR3 is TGTGCCAGCAGCGCGGGGGGTGGTGGCCAGCCCCAGCATTTT.

This chain connects TRBV30 to TRBJ2-7, with no clear D. The CDR3 sequence is 10 residues long. Germline CDR1 GTSNPN, CDR2 SVGIG (reference sequence). V was trimmed by 5 bases and J by 2 bases, leaving 4 bases between them. The CDR3 DNA sequence: TGTGCCTGGGGAGCCTACGAGCAGTACTTC. This gives the protein CAWGAYEQYF.

This chain uses TRBV7-9 with TRBJ1-1, with D hard to call. The germline V and J ends were trimmed by 2 bases and 1 base, with 8 bases remaining between them. Per germline, CDR1 SEHNR and CDR2 FQNEAQ (reference sequence). This CDR3 has 14 amino acids. For the CDR3, the DNA is TGTGCCAGCAGCTTATTCAACAGGAACACTGAAGCTTTCTTT. Its translation: CASSLFNRNTEAFF. Full variable domain (outside the CDR3, taken from reference TRBV7-9 and TRBJ1-1): DTGVSQNPRHKITKRGQNVTFRCDPISEHNRLYWYRQTLGQGPEFLTYFQNEAQLEKSRLLSDRFSAERPKGSFSTLEIQRTEQGDSAMYLCASSLFNRNTEAFFGQGTRLTVV.

In DNA, the CDR3 is TGCAGCGCTAGGGGACAGGCCCTCTATGGCTACACCTTC. This encodes CSARGQALYGYTF. The V and J genes are TRBV29-1 and TRBJ1-2, with 8 bases that match TRBD1. This CDR3 has 13 residues. Germline V lookup: CDR1 SQVTM, CDR2 ANQGSEA. V dropped 7 bases and J dropped 4; count of bases not matched to a gene: 8.

J is TRBJ1-2 and V is TRBV9, with TRBD1 identical over 8 bases. Unmatched junction bases numbered 15, after V lost 4 bases and J lost 1 base. Germline CDR1 reads SGDLS; CDR2 reads YYNGEE. This CDR3 is 18 amino acids long. The CDR3 is CASSPDLARGLFNYGYTF. CDR3 nucleotide sequence: TGTGCCAGCAGCCCCGACTTGGCCAGGGGGCTTTTTAACTATGGCTACACCTTC.

The sample holds a few counts of this clone. Other DNA sequences in the sample encode the same CDR3. V gene TRBV7-9 combines with J gene TRBJ1-1; D ambiguous. The V end was cut by 6 bases, the J end by 3 bases, with 5 bases between. The CDR3 extends over 11 amino acids. From germline, CDR1 is SEHNR and CDR2 FQNEAQ (reference sequence). CDR3 protein: CASRGDTEAFF. The CDR3, as DNA: TGTGCCAGCAGGGGCGACACTGAAGCTTTCTTT.

The J gene is TRBJ2-7, the V gene TRBV30, with D maybe TRBD2 (5 bases). Trimming removed 2 bases from V and 2 bases from J, with 10 bases in between. CDR3 length: 13 amino acids. Looked up from germline, CDR1 is GTSNPN and CDR2 is SVGIG (reference sequence). The CDR3 coding sequence is TGTGCCTGGAGTCAAGGGCGGGCCTACGAGCAGTACTTC. It yields the protein CAWSQGRAYEQYF.

The chain combines TRBV13 with TRBJ2-7; possible D gene TRBD2, 6 bases. Germline CDR1 is PRHDT and CDR2 is FYEKMQ (reference sequence). Trimming cost V 8 bases and J 0 bases, with 17 bases left between them. This CDR3 has 15 amino acids. CDR3 sequence (DNA): TGTGCCAGCGGAGCACCTAGCGACCTCTCCTACGAGCAGTACTTC. This sequence encodes CASGAPSDLSYEQYF.

This clone occurred once. The V gene is TRBV7-2, the J gene TRBJ2-1; TRBD1 agrees at 7 bases. V lost 6 bases, J lost 8 bases, and 13 bases stayed unmatched. The CDR3 extends over 15 amino acids. Germline CDR1 is SGHTA and CDR2 is FQGNSA. CDR3 nucleotide sequence: TGTGCCAGCAGAGATGACAGGGCTCTTCCGCATGAGCAGTTCTTC. Its protein is CASRDDRALPHEQFF.

This sequence joins TRBV28 and TRBJ1-5, with 7 bases lining up with TRBD1. This CDR3 has 15 residues. Germline lookup yields CDR1 MDHEN and CDR2 SYDVKM. The trim removed 4 bases at V and 7 bases at J, leaving 10 bases unmatched. The CDR3 loop is CASSYGQAGSQPQHF. CDR3 nucleotides: TGTGCCAGCAGTTATGGACAGGCCGGGAGCCAGCCCCAGCATTTT. Looking up the rest from reference TRBV28 and TRBJ1-5 gives the full variable domain: DVKVTQSSRYLVKRTGEKVFLECVQDMDHENMFWYRQDPGLGLRLIYFSYDVKMKEKGDIPEGYSVSREKKERFSLILESASTNQTSMYLCASSYGQAGSQPQHFGDGTRLSIL.

This CDR3 reads CASSQRLAADTGELFF. CDR3 nucleotide sequence: TGCGCCAGCAGCCAGAGACTAGCGGCGGACACCGGGGAGCTGTTTTTT. The genes are TRBV4-3 and TRBJ2-2, with TRBD2 identical over 9 bases. V lost 3 bases to trimming and J lost 3 bases; unmatched junction nucleotides: 5. This CDR3 spans 16 amino acids. CDR1 is LGHNA, CDR2 YSLEER, per germline.

This rearrangement joins TRBV10-3 to TRBJ1-3; D may be TRBD1 (6 bases). The CDR3 sequence is 13 residues long. The germline CDR1 and CDR2 sequences are ENHRY and SYGVKD. V was trimmed by 10 bases and J by 0 bases, leaving 10 bases between them. CDR3 sequence (DNA): TGTGCCACTCGGACAGTCTCTGGAAACACCATATATTTT. Protein product: CATRTVSGNTIYF.

The chain has TRBV9 and TRBJ1-2; D unresolved. V was trimmed by 3 bases and J by 0 bases, leaving 15 bases between them. Germline loops: CDR1 SGDLS, CDR2 YYNGEE. This CDR3 is built from 16 residues. The CDR3 reads CASSGRAFQANYGYTF. The CDR3 DNA follows: TGTGCCAGCAGCGGACGCGCCTTCCAGGCTAACTATGGCTACACCTTC.

J is TRBJ2-1 and V is TRBV4-2; 8 positions agree with TRBD2. V shed 5 bases, J shed 7 bases, and the junction held 10 bases outside the gene matches. In germline, CDR1 is LGHNA, CDR2 YNFKEQ. The CDR3 is 15 residues long. CDR3: CASSTAGEGLNEQFF. The CDR3 DNA follows: TGTGCCAGCAGCACAGCGGGAGAAGGGTTGAATGAGCAGTTCTTC.

The chain has TRBV19 and TRBJ1-1; D unclear. Germline values: CDR1 LNHDA, CDR2 SQIVND (reference sequence). V was cut by 7 bases and J by 12 bases, with 24 bases left in between. The CDR3 runs 14 residues. In nucleotides, the CDR3 is TGTGCCAGTAACTCCTACAGTTTGACCCCTGTGACTTTCTTT. This sequence encodes CASNSYSLTPVTFF.